These 3 T cell receptor beta chains share one sample of origin, sequenced in a study of radiotherapy plus CTLA-4 blockade in lung cancer. The repertoire was sequenced with immunoSEQ multiplex PCR; TCRdb's copy has only in-frame clones and lacks some. The profile covers around 44,000 clones, with approximately 86% appearing a single time and 17% taken by the ten largest. The sequencing used peripheral blood, collected from a patient treated with radiotherapy plus ipilimumab. These receptors were obtained from a human donor with non-small cell lung cancer that progressed on radiotherapy plus ipilimumab. Some clones in this sample may be carry-over from other donors' samples.

The chain carries TRBV4-1 and TRBJ2-5; D is undetermined. The germline CDR1 and CDR2 sequences are MGHRA and YSYEKL. Trimming took off 0 bases at V and 6 bases at J, with 8 bases between the two ends. The CDR3 contains 13 residues. CDR3: CASSQESPKTQYF. The CDR3 DNA reads as TGCGCCAGCAGCCAAGAAAGCCCCAAGACCCAGTACTTC.

The chain recombines TRBV19 with TRBJ1-5, with 12 bases identical to TRBD1. Trimming at V came to 4 bases and at J to 6 bases, leaving 10 bases not matched to a gene. The CDR3 consists of 17 residues. Germline CDR1 and CDR2: LNHDA and SQIVND (reference sequence). CDR3 residues: CASSRGLRDRGRQPQHF. For the CDR3, the DNA is TGTGCCAGTAGTAGGGGACTTCGGGACAGGGGGCGTCAGCCCCAGCATTTT.

The chain couples TRBV9 to TRBJ2-3, with D possibly TRBD1 on 5 matching bases. The ends were cut back, 2 bases at V and 4 bases at J, with 11 bases in the middle. The CDR3 extends over 14 amino acids. Germline CDR1 is SGDLS and CDR2 is YYNGEE. The CDR3 DNA reads as TGTGCCAGCAGCGTCTGGGGCACGGCAGATACGCAGTATTTT. The encoded protein is CASSVWGTADTQYF.